This TCR beta chain was sequenced for a study of T cells in Graves' hyperthyroidism and ophthalmopathy (dated by TCRdb to between 2019 and 2020). Regarding the study in general: Peripheral blood was collected at initial diagnosis, before any treatment. For training and testing, the approximately 92 patients in the discovery cohort were randomly divided in a 7:3 ratio. In addition, the study compared T-cell repertoires in thyroid tissue and in blood from roughly 6 Graves' hyperthyroidism patients. Prospective prediction of ophthalmopathy was tested in an independent validation cohort of 18 to 20 hyperthyroidism patients and 17 patients who later progressed to ophthalmopathy. To identify TCR V-J signatures that set the groups apart, the researchers used a discovery cohort of 100 patients, made up of about 44 with Graves' ophthalmopathy and approximately 57 with stable Graves' hyperthyroidism. The paper reports TCR Vbeta CDR3 sequencing of 130 to 150 peripheral blood samples: around 41 ophthalmopathy, around 80 hyperthyroidism and around 17 progressor patients. After blood sampling, hyperthyroidism patients were treated with methimazole at a starting dose of 30 mg daily, and ophthalmopathy patients were treated with high-dose intravenous methylprednisolone.

The TCR beta CDR3 regions were amplified from the RNA transcripts. The first round of RT-PCR for the TCR CDR3 was performed with the HTBI primer set and the Qiagen OneStep RT-PCR kit. Libraries were constructed in a second round of multiplex PCR, after which size selection and purification were carried out. Paired-end sequencing of the libraries was performed with 100 bp reads on an Illumina HiSeq2000. Per the authors' processing: SOAPnuke was used to process the raw data, with reads discarded if the reads contained adapters or uncalled bases, had a mean Phred below 15, or lacked an exact constant-primer or identifier match. High-quality paired reads were merged using COPE v1.2.5, and each unique nucleotide sequence was defined as a clonotype. MiTCR v1.1 was used to align clonotypes to the IMGT TRBV, TRBD and TRBJ reference segments. The analysis was restricted to V-J combinations with a frequency above 0.0001, which together covered over 99% of the repertoires. The TCS score was defined as the ratio of F50 (clonal expansion) to E x V (chaos), calculated using BLOSUM62-based TCRdist between CDR3 peptides within each V-J. Welch's t-statistics and random forest reduced roughly 540 V-J features to 10 to 15, which were used in a naive Bayes classifier (R e1071). In-frame beta chains were kept once TCRdb had trimmed the public reads at Q25 with fastp and called clones with MiXCR. Rows are combined by CDR3 protein, so each entry shows the most common genes and DNA. The V and J calls were not made by the authors but by TCRdb's processing. The sample has hundreds of thousands of distinct CDR3 sequences on record, approximately 15% of them singletons. The ten most abundant clones make up 5.8% of the sample.

This clonotype was seen ten or more times. No antigen is known for it. Base qualities are not at hand, and no much larger clone is one base apart. Results the study describes overall, beyond this receptor: Sample size was not statistically predetermined, and blinding of investigators to group allocation was not performed. Most expanded thyroid clonotypes (frequency above 0.001) were also detected in blood, a finding suggesting that blood repertoires may reflect thyroid immune responses. During validation, the model predicted progression to ophthalmopathy a median of approximately 6 months ahead of onset, with around 70% sensitivity and 72.22% specificity. In cross-validation, a model built on a 13 V-J signature told ophthalmopathy apart from stable hyperthyroidism with 85% to 90% sensitivity and around 81% specificity, and in testing the same model reached 80%/75%.

Hyperthyroidism patients were newly diagnosed, with disease duration under 2 months, and aged 18 to 65 years. Patients with uncontrolled infections, other autoimmune diseases, pregnancy or lactation were excluded. Diagnoses were established on the basis of clinical symptoms, serum thyroxine and TRAb, thyroid ultrasound, and orbital computed tomography. Blood from progressor patients was collected at the time of first diagnosis with hyperthyroidism, before any ophthalmopathy symptoms had appeared. PBMCs were separated from over 9 ml of fresh peripheral blood using Ficoll-Paque density gradient centrifugation. Progressor patients were defined as those initially diagnosed with Graves' hyperthyroidism in whom ophthalmopathy developed during follow-up. Total RNA was extracted using Trizol reagent, and RNA quality was assessed on an Agilent 2100 Bioanalyzer. CDR1 and CDR2 (SGHNT, YENEEA) derive from the germline V gene. The CDR3 goes from the cysteine to the phenylalanine over 16 residues. Only the CDR3 DNA stays, 48 bases, in frame from base 1. The junction carries 18 bases between V and J, which are trimmed by 5 bases and 2 bases respectively.

The sequenced material came from blood. The sequence came from a woman aged 25 to 45 with Graves' hyperthyroidism that later progressed to Graves' ophthalmopathy. The sequence joins TRBV11-3 to TRBJ2-5; the D gene assignment is perhaps TRBD1 or TRBD2, with each matching 6 bases. CDR3 protein: CASSPPVGGHQETQYF. DNA sequence: TGTGCCAGCAGCCCGCCCGTCGGGGGCCATCAAGAGACCCAGTACTTC.